Shown below are 6 T cell receptor beta chains from a single sample sequenced in a study of sequential checkpoint blockade in melanoma. The method was immunoSEQ multiplex PCR; TCRdb's version includes in-frame clones alone and lacks a portion of them. The profile shows around 39,000 clones, about 83% of them singletons. Treatment given: randomized to nivolumab then ipilimumab (arm A) or the reverse (arm B). Source: CD8+ T cells sorted from blood (inferred from file names), taken from a patient given nivolumab and ipilimumab in sequence. These receptors were collected from a human donor with melanoma.

The chain is built from TRBV28 and TRBJ1-1, with D perhaps matching TRBD1 (6 bases). Germline assignment: CDR1 MDHEN and CDR2 SYDVKM. CDR3 length: 15 residues. Trimming pared 5 bases from V and 1 base from J, leaving 14 bases between. CDR3 loop: CASSLPRQENTEAFF. Here the CDR3 DNA reads TGTGCCAGCAGTCTCCCTAGACAGGAGAACACTGAAGCTTTCTTT.

A single count supports this clone. This rearrangement joins TRBV27 to TRBJ1-2; TRBD1 aligns across 8 bases. The J segment lost 5 bases and the V segment lost 5 bases, leaving 10 bases of the junction unmatched. There are 15 residues in the CDR3. In germline, CDR1 is MNHEY, CDR2 SMNVEV (reference sequence). The CDR3 region has the DNA TGTGCCAGCAGTCCTGGTTCAGGGGGCGGTTATGGCTACACCTTC. This translates into CASSPGSGGGYGYTF.

This chain links TRBV11-2 with TRBJ1-1; TRBD1 is a possible D gene (6 bases). This CDR3 is built from 15 residues. Between the trimmed V and J ends, which lost 2 bases and 5 bases, there was a span of 15 bases. Germline V lookup: CDR1 SGHAT, CDR2 FQNNGV. The DNA of the CDR3 is TGTGCCAGCAGCTTACCACCGGGGGGCTGGACTGAAGCTTTCTTT. Protein: CASSLPPGGWTEAFF.

The chain recombines TRBV6-5 with TRBJ2-2, with a possible D match to TRBD2 (6 bases). Trimming left V 4 bases short and J 5 bases short, with 11 bases between. Germline-derived CDR1 and CDR2 are MNHEY and SVGAGI. The CDR3 sequence is 14 residues long. The DNA for the CDR3 is TGTGCCAGCAGTTTATTCGGGGGAACCGGGGAGCTGTTTTTT. As protein: CASSLFGGTGELFF.

The chain has TRBV27 and TRBJ2-2; 10 positions match TRBD2. The CDR3 extends over 14 amino acids. Germline CDR1 reads MNHEY; CDR2 reads SMNVEV (reference sequence). V lost 5 bases and J lost 4; bases outside the gene matches: 1. In DNA form, the CDR3 reads TGTGCCAGCAGTAGCGGGGGGGCCACCGGGGAGCTGTTTTTT. Translation gives CASSSGGATGELFF.

This sequence joins TRBV30 and TRBJ2-7, with 13 bases fitting TRBD2. The CDR3 has 15 residues. The V and J ends lost 2 bases and 7 bases, in that order; junction bases with no gene match: 8. CDR1 is GTSNPN and CDR2 is SVGIG in the germline V gene (reference sequence). The CDR3 loop is CAWSSTGLAGEEQYF. Here the CDR3 DNA reads TGTGCCTGGAGTTCAACTGGACTAGCGGGGGAAGAGCAGTACTTC.